The sequence of this T cell receptor beta chain was determined in a study of radiotherapy plus CTLA-4 blockade in lung cancer (dated by TCRdb to 2016 to 2018). General notes on the study: Objective responses were observed in 15% to 20% of enrolled patients, and disease control was achieved in around 30%.

The study at large found these results: The strongest predictors of response were reported to be early dynamic shifts in blood T cell clones along with a rise in serum interferon-beta following radiation. After treatment with radiotherapy and ipilimumab, TCR clones that originated in tumors expanded in peripheral blood.

From cysteine to phenylalanine, the CDR3 is 14 amino acids long. CDR3 DNA only is kept here, 42 bases in frame from base 1. From the germline V gene (reference sequence), CDR1 is MNHEY and CDR2 is SMNVEV. The germline V and J ends show losses of 1 base and 7 bases respectively, and no gene match explains 3 bases of the junction. Preparation of the library involved the immunoSEQ multiplex PCR assay. TCRdb re-hosts the immuneACCESS table, in-frame sequences only. Its copies lack some clones; in the studies checked, an unresolved V gene accounts for under half of them, and the cause for the rest is not known. Counted in this sample were 80,000 or so clones; approximately 84% of them appeared once. The ten largest make up about 0.79% of the sample. Focal radiation therapy combined with CTLA-4 blockade (ipilimumab) was tested in patients with chemo-refractory metastatic non-small-cell lung cancer. In the case of this clone: This clone's antigen is unknown. No base qualities exist here, and no much larger clone lies one base off it.

The TCR sequence derives from a human donor with non-small cell lung cancer who had stable disease on radiotherapy plus ipilimumab. Sequenced here: peripheral blood, sampled from a patient treated with radiotherapy plus ipilimumab. Here the chain combines TRBV27 and TRBJ2-2; 7 bases in the middle match TRBD1. The DNA is as follows: TGTGCCAGCAGTTTATTCTACAGGGGCGGGGAGCTGTTTTTT. Translation gives CASSLFYRGGELFF.